The clone carrying this T cell receptor (beta chain) was found a few times. Its target is not known. These data are taken from a study of blood T cells in healthy people across ages. Study findings and constraints: Among long-lived donors, naive CD4+ cells were more numerous and diversity higher than in aged donors. Diversity figures based on one million T cells were deemed too low.

Sample-barcoded 5' priming and a J-beta primer mix drove a second PCR of roughly 6 to 12 cycles. A tag from a template-switch adaptor with 12 random nucleotides marked each cDNA molecule. Per sample, CDR3-containing paired-end reads numbered at least 3 million. In TCRdb, the 5' RACE reads were re-called with MiXCR into one record per CDR3 protein. The table includes approximately 400,000 distinct CDR3 sequences, about 52% detected once. Material: blood. The sequence derives from a man aged 55 to 70 in good health.

CDR3 in amino acids: CASSARTGGRETQYF. CDR3 DNA sequence: TGTGCCAGCAGTGCCCGGACAGGGGGCCGAGAGACCCAGTACTTC. The rearrangement uses TRBV6-5 and TRBJ2-5, with TRBD1 identical over 11 bases. Germline loops: CDR1 MNHEY, CDR2 SVGAGI. V was clipped by 5 bases and J by 4 bases; unmatched bases: 6. The CDR3 extends over 15 amino acids.